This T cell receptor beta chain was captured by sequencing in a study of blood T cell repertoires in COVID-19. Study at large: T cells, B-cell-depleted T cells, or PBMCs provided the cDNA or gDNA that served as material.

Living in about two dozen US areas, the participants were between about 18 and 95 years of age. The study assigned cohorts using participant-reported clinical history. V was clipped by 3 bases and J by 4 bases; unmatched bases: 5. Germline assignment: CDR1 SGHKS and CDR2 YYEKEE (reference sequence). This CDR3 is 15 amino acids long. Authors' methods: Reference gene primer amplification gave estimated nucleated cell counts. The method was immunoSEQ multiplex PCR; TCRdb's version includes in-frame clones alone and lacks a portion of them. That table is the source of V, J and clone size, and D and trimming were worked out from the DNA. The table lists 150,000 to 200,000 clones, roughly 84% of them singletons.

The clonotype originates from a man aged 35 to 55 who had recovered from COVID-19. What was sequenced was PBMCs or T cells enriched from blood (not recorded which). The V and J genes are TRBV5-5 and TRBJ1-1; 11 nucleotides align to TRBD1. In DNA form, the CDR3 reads TGTGCCAGCAGCTGGGGACAGGGGGTGGGCACTGAAGCTTTCTTT. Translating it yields CASSWGQGVGTEAFF.